Listed below are T cell receptor beta chains from one sample, sequenced in a study of graft-versus-host responses after intestinal transplantation. The protocol was immunoSEQ multiplex PCR, while the TCRdb copy is restricted to in-frame clones and leaves out a portion. This sample has about 99,000 clones; about 90% occur once, and the top ten carry about 0.9%. What these receptors recognize is not known. The sequencing used unstimulated CD4+ T cells sorted from spleen or lymph node cells, collected before intestinal transplant. All receptors derive from a human donor who received an intestinal transplant. Both conserved end residues are part of each CDR3. A D gene is named only where the DNA matches it firmly. Where a row states a size, it is once, few, many or the class of an expanded clone; other rows omit it.

j_call,v_call,d_call,clone_size,cdr3_nt,cdr3_aa
TRBJ1-1,TRBV7-9,.,.,TGTGCCAGCAGCCAGATGGGGGGCGAATCGGTTGACACTGAAGCTTTCTTT,CASSQMGGESVDTEAFF
TRBJ1-3,TRBV11-2,.,once,TGTGCCAGCAGCTTAGGAGGCACCATATATTTT,CASSLGGTIYF
TRBJ2-2,TRBV2,.,.,TGTGCCAGCAGTGAAACTGGGAGGATCCGGGACACCGGGGAGCTGTTTTTT,CASSETGRIRDTGELFF
TRBJ2-7,TRBV18,.,.,TGTGCCAGCTCCCCCGGGGCCAGCTCCTACGAGCAGTACTTC,CASSPGASSYEQYF
TRBJ1-2,TRBV2,TRBD1,.,TGTGCCAGCAGTGAATTCGGGCAGGGGGCAGTCTATGGCTACACCTTC,CASSEFGQGAVYGYTF
TRBJ2-1,TRBV29-1,.,.,TGCAGCGCCGGAAGGCGGATCTCCTACAATGAGCAGTTCTTC,CSAGRRISYNEQFF
TRBJ2-1,TRBV11-2,TRBD2,.,TGTGCCAGCAGCTTATGGCGGGGGGGCCACAATGAGCAGTTCTTC,CASSLWRGGHNEQFF
TRBJ1-4,TRBV27,TRBD1,.,TGTGCCAGCAGTTCGGGACAGGGGTCAGAAAAACTGTTTTTT,CASSSGQGSEKLFF
TRBJ2-1,TRBV5-1,.,.,TGCGCCAGCAGCTTGGAAGACAATGAGCAGTTCTTC,CASSLEDNEQFF
TRBJ2-2,TRBV7-2,.,.,TGTGCCAGCAGCTTAAGGACGGGGGCGCGGGCCGGGGAGCTGTTTTTT,CASSLRTGARAGELFF
TRBJ2-7,TRBV27,TRBD2,.,TGTGCCAGCAGTTCCCGGACTAGCGGGGGCTACGAGCAGTACTTC,CASSSRTSGGYEQYF
TRBJ1-5,TRBV7-2,.,.,TGTGCCAGCAGCTTAAGCCTATCTCCCCAGCATTTT,CASSLSLSPQHF
TRBJ2-1,TRBV10-3,TRBD2,.,TGTGCCATCAGTGACACTAGCGGGAGCAACCCCTACAATGAGCAGTTCTTC,CAISDTSGSNPYNEQFF
TRBJ1-2,TRBV7-2,TRBD1,once,TGTGCCAGCAGCTTTGTCGGGACAGGTACGACTAACTATGGCTACACCTTC,CASSFVGTGTTNYGYTF
TRBJ2-5,TRBV7-9,.,.,TGTGCCAGCAGGGGGAGAAGCGAGACCCAGTACTTC,CASRGRSETQYF
TRBJ1-1,TRBV10-3,TRBD1,.,TGTGCCACCGAAAAGACAGGGGTGAACACTGAAGCTTTCTTT,CATEKTGVNTEAFF
TRBJ2-4,TRBV11-2,TRBD2,few,TGTGCCAGCAGCTTAAGCCATCCGGCTAGCGGCAAAAACATTCAGTACTTC,CASSLSHPASGKNIQYF
TRBJ2-1,TRBV4-1,.,once,TGCGCCAGCAGCTCTAGCGTCCTCTCCTACAATGAGCAGTTCTTC,CASSSSVLSYNEQFF
TRBJ2-5,TRBV6-1,.,.,TGTGCCAGCGCATGGGGGCAAGAGACCCAGTACTTC,CASAWGQETQYF
TRBJ2-5,TRBV2,.,.,TGTGCCAGCCGCTTAACGGTTCGACCTGGGACCCAGTACTTC,CASRLTVRPGTQYF
TRBJ2-7,TRBV18,TRBD2,once,TGTGCCAGCTCACGGACTAGCGGGAGTTACGAGCAGTACTTC,CASSRTSGSYEQYF
TRBJ2-4,TRBV14,.,.,TGTGCCAGCAGCCAAGGATCCCTAGGCATTCAGTACTTC,CASSQGSLGIQYF
TRBJ1-5,TRBV4-1,.,.,TGCGCCAGCAGCCAAGCGAGTCAGGGACGAAATCAGCCCCAGCATTTT,CASSQASQGRNQPQHF
TRBJ1-2,TRBV5-1,.,.,TGCGCCAGCAGCCTTGGGCCAGGCAACTATGGCTACACCTTC,CASSLGPGNYGYTF
TRBJ2-7,TRBV28,TRBD2,.,TGTGCCAGCAGACCCGGGGGAGGGAGCGGCCACGAGCAGTACTTC,CASRPGGGSGHEQYF
TRBJ2-7,TRBV28,.,.,TGTGCCAGCAGTTTATGGGACACCTACGAGCAGTACTTC,CASSLWDTYEQYF
TRBJ2-1,TRBV2,TRBD1,.,TGTGCCAGCAGCTCAGTGGACCGAGACTTCCCGGGACAGGGGGCCAGCTCCTACAATGAGCAGTTCTTC,CASSSVDRDFPGQGASSYNEQFF
TRBJ2-7,TRBV11-2,TRBD1,once,TGTGCCAGCAGTACAGGGGGCGCCCCCTACGAGCAGTACTTC,CASSTGGAPYEQYF
TRBJ2-1,TRBV6-5,.,.,TGTGCCAGCAGTTACGCAGGGAGAGGTCACAATGAGCAGTTCTTC,CASSYAGRGHNEQFF
TRBJ2-5,TRBV7-6,.,once,TGTGCCAGCAGCCCGCCTGGAGCGTTGAAAAAGCAAGAGACCCAGTACTTC,CASSPPGALKKQETQYF
TRBJ1-2,TRBV6-5,TRBD1,.,TGTGCCAGCCGCGTCTCAGGGGGCGGACGTGGCTACACCTTC,CASRVSGGGRGYTF